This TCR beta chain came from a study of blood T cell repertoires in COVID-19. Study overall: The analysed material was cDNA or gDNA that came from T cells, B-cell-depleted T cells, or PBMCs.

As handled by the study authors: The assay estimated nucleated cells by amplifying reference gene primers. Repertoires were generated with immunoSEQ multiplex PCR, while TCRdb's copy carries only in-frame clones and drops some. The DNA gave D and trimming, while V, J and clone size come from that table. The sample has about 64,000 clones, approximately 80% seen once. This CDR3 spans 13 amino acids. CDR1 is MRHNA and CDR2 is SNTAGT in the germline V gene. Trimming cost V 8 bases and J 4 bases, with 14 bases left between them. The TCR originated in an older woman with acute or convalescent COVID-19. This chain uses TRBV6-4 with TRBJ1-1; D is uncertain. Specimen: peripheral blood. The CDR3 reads CASGETRGTEAFF. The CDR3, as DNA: TGTGCCAGCGGCGAGACCCGGGGCACTGAAGCTTTCTTT.